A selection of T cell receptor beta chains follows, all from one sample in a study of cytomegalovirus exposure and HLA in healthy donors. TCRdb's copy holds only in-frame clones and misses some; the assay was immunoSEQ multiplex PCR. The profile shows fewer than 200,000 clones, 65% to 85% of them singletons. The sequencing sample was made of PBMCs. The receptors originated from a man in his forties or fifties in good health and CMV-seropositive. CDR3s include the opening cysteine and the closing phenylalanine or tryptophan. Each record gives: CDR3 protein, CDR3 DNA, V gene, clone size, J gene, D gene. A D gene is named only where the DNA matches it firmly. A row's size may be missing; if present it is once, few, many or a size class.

CASKGDRAVFF	TGTGCCAGCAAAGGGGACAGGGCGGTGTTTTTT	TRBV6-5	NA	TRBJ2-2	TRBD1
CASSLTGKITEAFF	TGTGCCAGCAGTCTCACAGGGAAGATCACTGAAGCTTTCTTT	TRBV27	once	TRBJ1-1	NA
CASSCRDNEQFF	TGTGCCAGCAGCTGCCGGGACAATGAGCAGTTCTTC	TRBV21-1	NA	TRBJ2-1	NA
CASSEARTGDSYEQYF	TGTGCCAGCAGTGAAGCGCGAACAGGGGACTCCTACGAGCAGTACTTC	TRBV2	once	TRBJ2-7	TRBD1
CASRRDRGTTGELFF	TGTGCCAGCAGAAGGGACAGGGGGACGACCGGGGAGCTGTTTTTT	TRBV6-6	NA	TRBJ2-2	TRBD1
CASSFGESYEQYF	TGTGCCAGCAGCTTCGGTGAGTCCTACGAGCAGTACTTC	TRBV7-2	NA	TRBJ2-7	NA
CASSWGGVKTQYF	TGTGCCAGCAGCTGGGGGGGAGTGAAGACCCAGTACTTC	TRBV7-9	few	TRBJ2-5	TRBD2
CASSPGRAEAFF	TGTGCCAGCTCACCAGGGAGGGCTGAAGCTTTCTTT	TRBV18	few	TRBJ1-1	NA
CASSLATGMDEKLFF	TGTGCCAGCAGCTTAGCGACAGGGATGGATGAAAAACTGTTTTTT	TRBV7-2	NA	TRBJ1-4	TRBD1
CASSLGTGSPNSPLHF	TGTGCCAGCAGCTTAGGAACAGGGTCCCCTAATTCACCCCTCCACTTT	TRBV7-2	NA	TRBJ1-6	NA
CASSPGGSNQPQHF	TGTGCCAGCAGCCCCGGAGGTAGCAATCAGCCCCAACATTTT	TRBV9	NA	TRBJ1-5	NA
CASSFGSNQPQHF	TGTGCCAGCAGCTTTGGCAGCAATCAGCCCCAGCATTTT	TRBV7-2	NA	TRBJ1-5	NA
CASSFLSNEQFF	TGCGCCAGCAGCTTCTTGTCTAATGAGCAGTTCTTC	TRBV5-1	NA	TRBJ2-1	NA
CSVEARAGQSTEAFF	TGCAGCGTTGAGGCGAGGGCGGGTCAGTCCACTGAAGCTTTCTTT	TRBV29-1	NA	TRBJ1-1	NA
CAISMDNSNQPQHF	TGTGCCATCAGTATGGACAACAGCAATCAGCCCCAGCATTTT	TRBV10-3	NA	TRBJ1-5	NA
CASSSQWDSLGGYTF	TGTGCCAGCAGCTCTCAATGGGACAGCCTAGGTGGCTACACCTTC	TRBV5-5	NA	TRBJ1-2	TRBD1
CASRYTGTGANYGYTF	TGTGCCAGCAGATATACCGGGACAGGGGCCAACTATGGCTACACCTTC	TRBV7-2	few	TRBJ1-2	TRBD1